These 29 T cell receptor beta chains came from one sample sequenced in a study of neoadjuvant anti-PD-1 for oral cavity cancer. Time point defined: after neoadjuvant nivolumab, at surgical resection. Data came from immunoSEQ multiplex PCR; TCRdb stores just in-frame clones and leaves some out. The sample lists tens of thousands of clones, 35% to 50% occurring once. Sequences were derived from tumor tissue, sampled after nivolumab (anti-PD-1) treatment. These receptors came from a person between 35 and 79 years old with oral cavity squamous cell carcinoma.

This clone occurred many times. In DNA, the CDR3 is TGTGCCAGTAGTATAATGCAGGGGAGGGGGAACACTGAAGCTTTCTTT. It yields the protein CASSIMQGRGNTEAFF. This chain uses TRBV19 with TRBJ1-1; weak D call: TRBD1 (6 bases). The CDR3 covers 16 residues. Germline V CDR1 and CDR2: LNHDA, SQIVND (reference sequence). The V end lost 2 bases, the J end lost 1 base, and 14 bases lay between the germline ends.

This chain connects TRBV4-3 to TRBJ2-2; 8 bases match TRBD1. This CDR3 spans 14 amino acids. Germline trimming cut 2 bases from V and 6 bases from J; bases unmatched to any gene: 2. Germline V CDR1 and CDR2: LGHNA, YSLEER. The CDR3 coding sequence is TGCGCCAGCAGCCAACCGGACAGGGCCGGGGAGCTGTTTTTT. Translation: CASSQPDRAGELFF.

The chain has TRBV10-1 and TRBJ2-1; 7 nucleotides line up with TRBD1. V was clipped by 2 bases and J by 7 bases; unmatched bases: 8. CDR1 WNHNN and CDR2 SYGVQD come from the germline V gene (reference sequence). The CDR3 runs to 15 residues. CDR3 in amino acids: CASSERQGIGNEQFF. The CDR3 region has the DNA TGCGCCAGCAGTGAGAGACAGGGAATTGGGAATGAGCAGTTCTTC.

The J gene is TRBJ2-2, the V gene TRBV5-1; no clear D gene. V gave up 2 bases and J gave up 7 bases, with 9 bases separating them. CDR1 and CDR2 from the germline V gene are SGHRS and YFSETQ. The CDR3 consists of 13 residues. CDR3 nucleotides: TGCGCCAGCAGCTTAGTGCTAGACGGGGAGCTGTTTTTT. This encodes CASSLVLDGELFF.

This clone was seen just once. This chain connects TRBV4-1 to TRBJ2-3; possible D gene TRBD2, 7 bases. This CDR3 has 15 residues. CDR1 is MGHRA and CDR2 is YSYEKL in the germline V gene. V lost 1 base, J lost 1 base, and 9 bases lay in between. CDR3 in DNA: TGCGCCAGCAGCCAAGGGGGGGGGCGCACAGATACGCAGTATTTT. This translates into CASSQGGGRTDTQYF.

This clone showed up just a few times. The chain employs TRBV6-5 and TRBJ1-5; 10 nucleotides match TRBD1. Trimming removed 4 bases from V and 2 bases from J; junction bases left unmatched: 2. Germline CDR1 reads MNHEY; CDR2 reads SVGAGI. The CDR3 totals 15 residues. The DNA for the CDR3 is TGTGCCAGCAGTTCCGGGACAGGGGGCAATCAGCCCCAGCATTTT. This sequence encodes CASSSGTGGNQPQHF.

This clone was picked up one time. CDR3 region: CASSQGQGHNEQFF. The CDR3 DNA follows: TGTGCCAGCTCACAGGGACAGGGCCACAATGAGCAGTTCTTC. The chain couples TRBV18 to TRBJ2-1; 9 positions match TRBD1. The CDR3 length is 14 residues. CDR1 is KGHSH and CDR2 is LQKENI in the germline V gene. Trimming removed 4 bases from V and 5 bases from J; junction bases left unmatched: 3.

The CDR3 DNA sequence: TGTGCCAGCAGTCTTCAGGGGGGCTATGGCTACACCTTC. Its translation is CASSLQGGYGYTF. The V call is TRBV6-5, the J call TRBJ1-2; the match to TRBD1 covers 7 bases. Germline CDR1 MNHEY, CDR2 SVGAGI. The CDR3 consists of 13 residues. V trimming: 5 bases; J trimming: 4 bases; junction bases outside the gene matches: 4.

This clone is a singleton in its sample. The J gene is TRBJ2-1, the V gene TRBV5-1; 8 bases are shared with TRBD1. Germline CDR1 reads SGHRS; CDR2 reads YFSETQ. The CDR3 runs 15 residues. Unmatched junction bases numbered 11, after V lost 7 bases and J lost 5 bases. In DNA, the CDR3 is TGCGCCAGCGGCCTCGGACAGGGCCGACACAATGAGCAGTTCTTC. Its translation is CASGLGQGRHNEQFF.

This chain uses TRBV7-9 with TRBJ1-6; D is undetermined. V lost 5 bases and J 0 bases, leaving 8 bases between the germline ends. CDR1 and CDR2 (germline): SEHNR, FQNEAQ (reference sequence). CDR3 size: 15 residues. The CDR3 here is CASSPTGSYNSPLHF. CDR3 DNA sequence: TGTGCCAGCAGCCCGACGGGCTCCTATAATTCACCCCTCCACTTT.

The chain uses TRBV5-1 and TRBJ2-2; D is possibly TRBD1 (5 bases). The V end lost 1 base, the J end lost 6 bases, and 13 bases lay between the germline ends. The germline gives CDR1 SGHRS, CDR2 YFSETQ. This CDR3 is built from 15 residues. CDR3 sequence reads: CASSLSRDRSGELFF. CDR3 in DNA: TGCGCCAGCAGCTTGTCCAGGGATCGGTCCGGGGAGCTGTTTTTT.

This rearrangement joins TRBV5-6 to TRBJ1-2; no clear D gene. CDR1 and CDR2 (germline): SGHDT, YYEEEE. V lost 1 base and J lost 0, with 13 bases in between. The CDR3 has 16 amino acids. As DNA, the CDR3 is TGTGCCAGCAGCTTGAGTCGGGGAGAGGCTAACTATGGCTACACCTTC. It encodes CASSLSRGEANYGYTF.

The table lists this clone with a few counts. This chain uses TRBV4-1 with TRBJ2-3; possible D gene TRBD1, 6 bases. Trimming left V 1 base short and J 6 bases short, with 17 bases between. Germline lookup yields CDR1 MGHRA and CDR2 YSYEKL. The CDR3 totals 16 residues. The CDR3 is CASSQGGQLGLDTQYF. DNA for the CDR3: TGCGCCAGCAGCCAAGGGGGGCAGCTCGGGTTGGATACGCAGTATTTT.

By its share, this clone is medium-sized. The rearrangement uses TRBV5-6 and TRBJ1-4; D unclear. CDR3 size: 15 residues. CDR1 is SGHDT and CDR2 is YYEEEE in the germline V gene. Trimming pared 0 bases from V and 3 bases from J, leaving 9 bases between. Here the CDR3 reads CASSLAEAANEKLFF. CDR3 sequence (DNA): TGTGCCAGCAGCTTGGCCGAGGCGGCTAATGAAAAACTGTTTTTT.

The chain combines TRBV4-2 with TRBJ1-1, with 8 bases lining up with TRBD1. This CDR3 is 15 amino acids long. With V trimmed by 3 bases and J by 5 bases, 8 bases remained unmatched. Germline V gene lookup returns CDR1 LGHNA and CDR2 YNFKEQ. CDR3 in DNA: TGTGCCAGCAGCCAGAGTCAGGGGGCGGTAACTGAAGCTTTCTTT. This encodes CASSQSQGAVTEAFF.

The chain is built from TRBV7-3 and TRBJ2-2; D is possibly TRBD1 or TRBD2 (6 bases each). CDR1 is SGHTA and CDR2 is FQGTGA in the germline V gene. V was clipped by 5 bases and J by 0 bases, with 13 bases between them. The CDR3 is 16 residues long. CDR3: CASSQGGLANTGELFF. CDR3 nucleotides: TGTGCCAGCAGCCAAGGGGGGTTAGCGAACACCGGGGAGCTGTTTTTT.

The J gene is TRBJ1-6, the V gene TRBV4-1; no clear D. The CDR3 loop spans 17 amino acids. Per the germline V gene, CDR1 is MGHRA and CDR2 is YSYEKL. V was cut by 4 bases and J by 4 bases, with 17 bases left in between. CDR3 in DNA: TGCGCCAGCAGCCGTCACAGAGTCCCCGGGTATAATTCACCCCTCCACTTT. Its translation: CASSRHRVPGYNSPLHF.

The chain has TRBV4-3 and TRBJ1-5; D call uncertain. The CDR3 has 16 amino acids. Trimming took 1 base from V and 2 from J, leaving 12 bases between them. Germline V gene data show CDR1 as LGHNA and CDR2 as YSLEER. Here the CDR3 reads CASSQGKGPGNQPQHF. The CDR3, as DNA: TGCGCCAGCAGCCAAGGAAAAGGGCCTGGCAATCAGCCCCAGCATTTT.

A word on this clone: Other DNA variants within this sample encode the same CDR3. The chain carries TRBV7-7 and TRBJ2-5; 15 bases align to TRBD2. The CDR3 loop spans 15 amino acids. V lost 5 bases and J lost 5; bases outside the gene matches: 3. Germline CDR1 and CDR2: SSHAT and FNYEAQ (reference sequence). The CDR3 DNA sequence: TGTGCCAGCAGCCTAGGACTAGCGGGGGGGGAGACCCAGTACTTC. This sequence encodes CASSLGLAGGETQYF.

Only a few counts were recorded for this clone. The rearrangement links TRBV27 to TRBJ2-2, with TRBD1 matching 11 bases. The CDR3 contains 13 residues. V shed 6 bases and J 7 bases; nucleotides not matched to a gene: 1. The germline V gene has CDR1 MNHEY and CDR2 SMNVEV (reference sequence). The CDR3 nucleotides are TGTGCCAGCAGGGGACAGGGGGTCGGGGAGCTGTTTTTT. Its translation is CASRGQGVGELFF.

Many counts were recorded for this clone. The J gene is TRBJ2-2, the V gene TRBV6-4, with 7 bases aligning to TRBD1. CDR3 length: 13 amino acids. Germline CDR1 reads MRHNA; CDR2 reads SNTAGT. The J segment lost 7 bases and the V segment lost 3 bases, leaving 2 bases of the junction unmatched. CDR3 protein: CASSETGNGELFF. The DNA for the CDR3 is TGTGCCAGCAGTGAGACAGGGAACGGGGAGCTGTTTTTT.

This clone was seen a few times. The CDR3 nucleotides are TGTGCCAGTAGTATACGGCCGGGACTTACGCAGTATTTT. This codes for CASSIRPGLTQYF. V gene TRBV19 combines with J gene TRBJ2-3, with TRBD2 as a possible D gene (6 bases). Per germline, CDR1 LNHDA and CDR2 SQIVND (reference sequence). The V gene lost 2 bases and the J gene lost 8 bases, with 11 bases spanning the gap. This CDR3 is 13 amino acids long.

The rearrangement joins TRBV6-1 to TRBJ2-3; the match to TRBD2 covers 9 bases. The CDR3 has 15 residues. J lost 3 bases, V lost 6 bases, and 7 bases had no gene match. Germline loops: CDR1 MNHNS, CDR2 SASEGT. The CDR3 DNA sequence: TGTGCCAGCAGCGAGCGGGGGGTCGAGACAGATACGCAGTATTTT. Its protein is CASSERGVETDTQYF.

V usage is TRBV29-1 and J usage is TRBJ2-5; 15 nucleotides align to TRBD2. Germline assignment: CDR1 SQVTM and CDR2 ANQGSEA. V shed 6 bases and J 7 bases; nucleotides not matched to a gene: 6. The CDR3 sequence is 14 residues long. This CDR3 reads CSVGTSGGTRTQYF. The CDR3 DNA reads TGCAGCGTCGGGACTAGCGGGGGGACACGGACCCAGTACTTC.

The V call is TRBV6-1, the J call TRBJ2-3; TRBD1 aligns across 10 bases. The length of the CDR3 is 15 residues. V lost 6 bases, J lost 0 bases, and 3 bases stayed unmatched. Germline V CDR1 and CDR2: MNHNS, SASEGT. Here the CDR3 reads CASRTTGGSTDTQYF. The CDR3 nucleotides are TGTGCCAGCAGAACGACAGGGGGCAGCACAGATACGCAGTATTTT.

This rearrangement joins TRBV10-3 to TRBJ2-1, with 10 bases fitting TRBD1. The CDR3 extends over 14 amino acids. Germline-derived CDR1 and CDR2 are ENHRY and SYGVKD. After removal of 10 bases from V and 5 bases from J, the junction contained 8 bases not matched to a gene. The CDR3 bases are TGTGCCACCACCCGACAGGGGGCGGACAATGAGCAGTTCTTC. Translated: CATTRQGADNEQFF.

This chain connects TRBV7-9 to TRBJ1-2; D might be TRBD1 (6 bases). The CDR3 is 16 residues long. V gave up 5 bases and J gave up 4 bases, with 20 bases separating them. The germline gives CDR1 SEHNR, CDR2 FQNEAQ (reference sequence). The CDR3 loop reads CASSLGAGSNLYGYTF. CDR3 nucleotide sequence: TGTGCCAGCAGCCTGGGGGCAGGAAGTAATCTCTATGGCTACACCTTC.

V and J are TRBV7-2 and TRBJ1-5; D possibly corresponds to TRBD1 (5 bases). V was trimmed by 3 bases and J by 3 bases, leaving 12 bases between them. Per the germline V gene, CDR1 is SGHTA and CDR2 is FQGNSA. The CDR3 runs to 15 residues. As DNA, the CDR3 is TGTGCCAGCAGCTTGGGGTACAGGACCAATCAGCCCCAGCATTTT. It translates to CASSLGYRTNQPQHF.

CDR3: CASSVGAERSYEQYF. The CDR3 DNA follows: TGTGCCAGTAGTGTAGGTGCAGAAAGGTCCTACGAGCAGTACTTC. The rearrangement uses TRBV19 and TRBJ2-7; unclear D gene. This CDR3 contains 15 residues. Germline V CDR1 and CDR2: LNHDA, SQIVND (reference sequence). V shed 5 bases and J shed 1 base, with 15 bases lying between them. The whole variable domain, remainder taken from reference TRBV19 and TRBJ2-7, is DGGITQSPKYLFRKEGQNVTLSCEQNLNHDAMYWYRQDPGQGLRLIYYSQIVNDFQKGDIAEGYSVSREKKESFPLTVTSAQKNPTAFYLCASSVGAERSYEQYFGPGTRLTVT.